Detailed here is one T cell receptor beta chain. Its antigen is not known. Both 60 Vbeta primers and 13 Jbeta primers went into the PCR. The data were produced by immunoSEQ multiplex PCR, yet TCRdb's version contains in-frame clones alone and is incomplete. The table includes more than 150,000 clones, around 82% detected once. Germline loops: CDR1 SGHAT, CDR2 FQNNGV. This CDR3 has 18 residues. The V end lost 2 bases, the J end lost 0 bases, and 19 bases lay between the germline ends. This sample is part of a study of cytomegalovirus exposure and HLA in healthy donors. Study results and limitations: In a later analysis, parvovirus B19, influenza, CMV and Epstein-Barr virus appeared linked to several top co-occurrence clusters. Per published reports, the classifier diagnosed cytomegalovirus status with high specificity and sensitivity. Researchers reported that three CMV-associated chains were confirmed in vitro as CMV antigen-specific.

Sampled while nominally healthy, donors likely had unrecorded immune exposures. This sequence joins TRBV11-2 and TRBJ1-1; D is ambiguous. The sample consisted of PBMCs. This clonotype was obtained from a woman in her twenties or thirties in good health and CMV-seropositive. CDR3 loop: CASSLMGGASGMNTEAFF. The CDR3 coding sequence is TGTGCCAGCAGCTTAATGGGAGGAGCGTCCGGGATGAACACTGAAGCTTTCTTT.